Each of the 31 T cell receptor beta chains below was sequenced from the same sample in a study of T-cell memory formation after mild COVID-19. MiXCR, run by TCRdb on the 5' RACE reads, gives a single entry per CDR3 protein. Of over 400,000 distinct CDR3 sequences in the sample, 20% to 30% are singletons; the top ten hold around 13%. Sample: PBMCs or a T cell subset sorted from them (not recorded which). These receptors were taken from an adult woman who had mild COVID-19 (a few samples of this study predate the infection). Cell type and time point are not known.

The chain combines TRBV14 with TRBJ1-1; D is possibly TRBD1 (6 bases). The length of the CDR3 is 15 residues. Germline V gene data show CDR1 as SGHDN and CDR2 as FVKESK. The ends were cut back, 4 bases at V and 0 bases at J, with 12 bases in the middle. CDR3 residues: CASSPSHRVNTEAFF. CDR3 nucleotide sequence: TGTGCCAGCAGCCCATCCCACAGGGTGAACACTGAAGCTTTCTTT.

This clonotype has more than one count but fewer than ten. The rearrangement uses TRBV12-3 or TRBV12-4 and TRBJ2-1; the D gene is possibly TRBD1 (5 bases). The CDR3 extends over 13 amino acids. V lost 1 base to trimming and J lost 9 bases, with 10 bases between them. The CDR3 spells CASSLGGQGEQFF. In nucleotides, the CDR3 is TGTGCCAGCAGTTTAGGGGGTCAGGGTGAGCAGTTCTTC.

This clonotype came up many times. The chain couples TRBV7-9 to TRBJ1-1; no clear D. Trimming shortened V by 1 base and J by 0 bases, and 9 bases separated the two germline ends. From germline, CDR1 is SEHNR and CDR2 FQNEAQ (reference sequence). The CDR3 contains 15 residues. For the CDR3, the DNA is TGTGCCAGCAGCTTAGTAGGGTTTATGAACACTGAAGCTTTCTTT. Translating gives CASSLVGFMNTEAFF.

This chain joins TRBV5-6 and TRBJ1-3; D is possibly TRBD1 (5 bases). The CDR3 is 15 residues long. Trimming left V 7 bases short and J 0 bases short, with 14 bases between. CDR1 is SGHDT, CDR2 YYEEEE, per germline. CDR3 amino acids: CASRDVRSSGNTIYF. CDR3 nucleotides: TGTGCCAGCCGGGACGTACGGTCCTCTGGAAACACCATATATTTT.

V is TRBV12-3 or TRBV12-4 and J is TRBJ1-5; a weak D match, TRBD1 (6 bases). The CDR3 spans 14 residues. Trimming took 3 bases from V and 6 from J, leaving 12 bases between them. CDR3 protein: CASSFSGASQPQHF. The CDR3 DNA sequence: TGTGCCAGCAGTTTTTCAGGGGCATCTCAGCCCCAGCATTTT.

Only one count was recorded for this clonotype. The chain combines TRBV7-9 with TRBJ1-2; D unclear. CDR3 length: 15 amino acids. Deletions cut 5 bases from V and 1 base from J, with 14 bases between. Germline V gene lookup returns CDR1 SEHNR and CDR2 FQNEAQ (reference sequence). CDR3 amino acids: CASSPSDHFNYGYTF. The CDR3 DNA follows: TGTGCCAGCAGCCCGTCGGATCACTTTAACTATGGCTACACCTTC.

This chain joins TRBV5-4 and TRBJ1-2, with 7 bases that match TRBD1. CDR3 length: 14 residues. Trimming removed 5 bases from V and 3 bases from J; junction bases left unmatched: 7. CDR1 and CDR2 (germline): SGHNT, YYREEE (reference sequence). CDR3 amino acids: CASSRDREHYGYTF. DNA for the CDR3: TGTGCCAGCAGTCGTGACAGGGAGCACTATGGCTACACCTTC. Filled out from reference TRBV5-4 and TRBJ1-2, the complete variable domain reads ETGVTQSPTHLIKTRGQQVTLRCSSQSGHNTVSWYQQALGQGPQFIFQYYREEENGRGNFPPRFSGLQFPNYSSELNVNALELDDSALYLCASSRDREHYGYTFGSGTRLTVV.

V usage is TRBV30 and J usage is TRBJ1-5; TRBD1 is a possible D gene (6 bases). CDR1 is GTSNPN, CDR2 SVGIG, per germline (reference sequence). Trimming removed 3 bases at V and 4 bases at J, with 10 bases between. The CDR3 totals 13 residues. The DNA for the CDR3 is TGTGCCTGGAGGACGCAGGGGAATCAGCCCCAGCATTTT. It specifies CAWRTQGNQPQHF.

The chain joins TRBV6-1 to TRBJ2-1; D is unresolved. Germline V CDR1 and CDR2: MNHNS, SASEGT. This CDR3 spans 14 amino acids. The V end was cut by 2 bases, the J end by 7 bases, with 12 bases between. CDR3 protein: CASSESTWLNEQFF. DNA for the CDR3: TGTGCCAGCAGTGAATCTACCTGGTTAAATGAGCAGTTCTTC.

This sequence joins TRBV12-3 or TRBV12-4 and TRBJ1-2, with 7 bases lining up with TRBD1. The length of the CDR3 is 15 residues. After removal of 6 bases from V and 0 bases from J, the junction contained 7 bases not matched to a gene. The CDR3: CASRARDSSNYGYTF. The CDR3 nucleotides read TGTGCCAGCAGAGCTCGGGACAGTTCTAACTATGGCTACACCTTC.

A few counts support this clonotype. This chain uses TRBV27 with TRBJ2-7, with D unresolved. From germline, CDR1 is MNHEY and CDR2 SMNVEV (reference sequence). Trimming shortened V by 6 bases and J by 3 bases, and 15 bases separated the two germline ends. The CDR3 extends over 14 amino acids. The CDR3 reads CASRGGRYLYEQYF. The CDR3 coding sequence is TGTGCCAGCAGAGGTGGCAGGTATCTCTACGAGCAGTACTTC.

V usage is TRBV12-3 or TRBV12-4 and J usage is TRBJ2-1, with D perhaps being TRBD1 or TRBD2 (5 bases each). There are 18 residues in the CDR3. V dropped 3 bases and J dropped 6 bases, with 24 bases sitting between them. The chain's CDR3 is CASSFGTLRAEGRNEQFF. The CDR3, as DNA: TGTGCCAGCAGTTTCGGGACCCTCCGGGCCGAAGGACGCAATGAGCAGTTCTTC.

In its sample, this clonotype was seen a few times. V is TRBV6-2 or TRBV6-3 and J is TRBJ2-2; D is undetermined. The CDR3 consists of 15 residues. Deletions cut 5 bases from V and 1 base from J, with 11 bases between. CDR1 is MNHEY, CDR2 SVGEGT, per germline. The CDR3 protein is CASSPLGRNTGELFF. The CDR3 DNA reads as TGTGCCAGCAGTCCCCTCGGACGGAACACCGGGGAGCTGTTTTTT.

The chain carries TRBV12-3 or TRBV12-4 and TRBJ1-2; possibly TRBD1 for D (6 bases). Trimming removed 7 bases at V and 5 bases at J, with 17 bases between. The CDR3 runs to 14 residues. The CDR3 sequence is CASTRDKTFYGYTF. As DNA, the CDR3 is TGTGCCAGCACGAGGGACAAAACATTTTATGGCTACACCTTC.

The chain joins TRBV28 to TRBJ2-1, with D maybe TRBD2 (6 bases). The CDR3 has 15 amino acids. The V gene lost 5 bases and the J gene lost 5 bases, with 16 bases spanning the gap. Germline V CDR1 and CDR2: MDHEN, SYDVKM. The CDR3 DNA reads TGTGCCAGCAGTACCCCCCGGGGGTTGGACAATGAGCAGTTCTTC. Residues: CASSTPRGLDNEQFF. The whole variable domain, filled in from reference TRBV28 and TRBJ2-1, reads DVKVTQSSRYLVKRTGEKVFLECVQDMDHENMFWYRQDPGLGLRLIYFSYDVKMKEKGDIPEGYSVSREKKERFSLILESASTNQTSMYLCASSTPRGLDNEQFFGPGTRLTVL.

The J gene is TRBJ2-4, the V gene TRBV20-1; no reliable D call. CDR1 and CDR2 (germline): DFQATT, SNEGSKA (reference sequence). CDR3 length: 13 residues. The V end was cut by 7 bases, the J end by 0 bases, with 10 bases between. The CDR3 coding sequence is TGCAGTGTCGGAAGCATAGCCAAAAACATTCAGTACTTC. It is translated as CSVGSIAKNIQYF.

The V and J genes are TRBV24-1 and TRBJ1-2; weak D call: TRBD1 (6 bases). The V end was cut by 2 bases, the J end by 1 base, with 10 bases between. The CDR3 sequence is 15 residues long. Germline loops: CDR1 KGHDR, CDR2 SFDVKD. This CDR3 reads CATSDSGEFNYGYTF. CDR3 nucleotide sequence: TGTGCCACCAGTGATTCAGGGGAATTTAACTATGGCTACACCTTC.

The J gene is TRBJ2-3, the V gene TRBV4-1; D remains unclear. The CDR3 runs 15 residues. Germline assignment: CDR1 MGHRA and CDR2 YSYEKL. V dropped 0 bases and J dropped 5 bases, with 12 bases sitting between them. CDR3 residues: CASSQDSTAGDTQYF. The CDR3 nucleotides are TGCGCCAGCAGCCAAGATTCGACTGCAGGAGATACGCAGTATTTT.

This clonotype was counted a few times. This rearrangement joins TRBV6-5 to TRBJ2-7, with D tentatively TRBD2 (5 bases). In germline, CDR1 is MNHEY, CDR2 SVGAGI. The CDR3 has 12 residues. V was trimmed by 6 bases and J by 2 bases, leaving 8 bases between them. CDR3 amino acids: CASRAGAYEQYF. The DNA of the CDR3 is TGTGCCAGCAGAGCCGGGGCCTACGAGCAGTACTTC.

In this sample, this clonotype turned up a few times. The chain uses TRBV5-1 and TRBJ1-1; D is unresolved. The V end was cut by 5 bases, the J end by 3 bases, with 14 bases between. Germline-derived CDR1 and CDR2 are SGHRS and YFSETQ. The CDR3 is made up of 14 amino acids. DNA of the CDR3: TGCGCCAGCAGAGATGGAGTCGGAGACACTGAAGCTTTCTTT. This encodes CASRDGVGDTEAFF.

This clonotype was seen a handful of times. J is TRBJ2-1 and V is TRBV7-9, with 9 bases that match TRBD2. CDR1 SEHNR and CDR2 FQNEAQ come from the germline V gene (reference sequence). The CDR3 consists of 15 residues. V gave up 4 bases and J gave up 7 bases; unmatched junction bases: 8. In nucleotides, the CDR3 is TGTGCCAGCAGCTCCGCCGGGGCGGGGGGGAATGAGCAGTTCTTC. Protein: CASSSAGAGGNEQFF.

In its sample, this clonotype was seen a few times. V usage is TRBV29-1 and J usage is TRBJ2-7; TRBD2 matches at 14 bases. Germline values: CDR1 SQVTM, CDR2 ANQGSEA. The length of the CDR3 is 17 residues. V dropped 3 bases and J dropped 3; count of bases not matched to a gene: 10. The CDR3 bases are TGCAGCGTTGACTCCGGACTAGCGGGGGGCCCCGGCTACGAGCAGTACTTC. It codes for CSVDSGLAGGPGYEQYF.

The J gene is TRBJ1-1, the V gene TRBV7-9, with 12 bases identical to TRBD1. The length of the CDR3 is 13 residues. V lost 5 bases to trimming and J lost 11 bases; unmatched junction nucleotides: 6. Germline values: CDR1 SEHNR, CDR2 FQNEAQ (reference sequence). In DNA form, the CDR3 reads TGTGCCAGCAGCCCGGGACAGGGGGCTGGCGCTTTCTTT. Protein: CASSPGQGAGAFF.

V is TRBV7-2 and J is TRBJ2-7; D remains ambiguous. In germline, CDR1 is SGHTA, CDR2 FQGNSA. Trimming removed 6 bases at V and 0 bases at J, with 15 bases between. This CDR3 spans 15 amino acids. CDR3 protein: CASSEAPAGSYEQYF. Written as DNA, the CDR3 is TGTGCCAGCAGTGAGGCGCCCGCAGGCTCCTACGAGCAGTACTTC.

This sequence joins TRBV7-2 and TRBJ1-5; tentatively, D is TRBD1 (6 bases). The CDR3 extends over 15 amino acids. CDR1 and CDR2 from the germline V gene are SGHTA and FQGNSA. Trimming pared 1 base from V and 7 bases from J, leaving 14 bases between. This CDR3 reads CASSLVGGQGQPQHF. As DNA, the CDR3 is TGTGCCAGCAGCTTAGTGGGGGGGCAGGGACAGCCCCAGCATTTT.

The chain has TRBV12-3 or TRBV12-4 and TRBJ1-1, with D hard to call. The length of the CDR3 is 15 residues. The germline V and J ends were trimmed by 3 bases and 1 base, with 12 bases remaining between them. CDR3 loop: CASSFSSGRNTEAFF. Written as DNA, the CDR3 is TGTGCCAGCAGTTTTTCATCCGGGAGGAACACTGAAGCTTTCTTT.

This clonotype was counted ten times or more. V and J are TRBV2 and TRBJ2-2, with 7 bases fitting TRBD1. The CDR3 loop spans 15 amino acids. Germline-derived CDR1 and CDR2 are SNHLY and FYNNEI. With 6 bases clipped from V and 1 base from J, the junction kept 5 bases outside the gene matches. The CDR3 region has the DNA TGTGCCAGCAGCCGAGACAGGGTGAACACCGGGGAGCTGTTTTTT. Translating gives CASSRDRVNTGELFF.

J is TRBJ1-3 and V is TRBV12-3 or TRBV12-4; 9 positions match TRBD1. The CDR3 covers 16 residues. Losses at the gene ends were 5 bases for V and 6 bases for J; bases not matched to a gene: 11. CDR3 nucleotide sequence: TGTGCCAGCAGTCTCACCGGGACAGGGATTGTAAACACCATATATTTT. This gives the protein CASSLTGTGIVNTIYF.

The chain uses TRBV20-1 and TRBJ1-5, with D perhaps TRBD1 (6 bases). The length of the CDR3 is 13 residues. Trimming pared 4 bases from V and 3 bases from J, leaving 10 bases between. Germline values: CDR1 DFQATT, CDR2 SNEGSKA (reference sequence). CDR3 protein: CSATGQLNQPQHF. For the CDR3, the DNA is TGCAGTGCTACCGGACAGCTCAATCAGCCCCAGCATTTT.

This chain connects TRBV6-1 to TRBJ2-1; no clear D gene. The length of the CDR3 is 12 residues. The V and J ends lost 4 bases and 14 bases respectively, with 15 bases between them. The V gene's germline CDR1 is MNHNS and CDR2 SASEGT. The CDR3 loop is CASSARTPREFF. CDR3 bases: TGTGCCAGCAGTGCCAGGACCCCCCGGGAGTTCTTC.

The chain combines TRBV20-1 with TRBJ1-6; 10 positions agree with TRBD1. CDR3 size: 15 residues. With 5 bases clipped from V and 7 bases from J, the junction kept 8 bases outside the gene matches. Germline CDR1 DFQATT, CDR2 SNEGSKA (reference sequence). The CDR3, as DNA: TGCAGTGCTTACCTTAGGGGACAGGGGAATTCACCCCTCCACTTT. This translates into CSAYLRGQGNSPLHF.